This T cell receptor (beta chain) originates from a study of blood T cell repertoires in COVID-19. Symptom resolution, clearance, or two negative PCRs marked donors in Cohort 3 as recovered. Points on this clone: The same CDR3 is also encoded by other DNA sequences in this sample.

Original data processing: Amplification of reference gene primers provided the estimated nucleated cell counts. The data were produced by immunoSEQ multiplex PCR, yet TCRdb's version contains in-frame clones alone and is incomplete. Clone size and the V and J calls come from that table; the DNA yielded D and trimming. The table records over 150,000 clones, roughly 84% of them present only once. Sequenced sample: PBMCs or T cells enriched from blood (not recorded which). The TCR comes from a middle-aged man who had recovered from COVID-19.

CDR3 loop: CASSQDRREKLFF. In DNA, the CDR3 is TGCGCCAGCAGCCAAGATAGGAGGGAAAAACTGTTTTTT. This chain connects TRBV4-3 to TRBJ1-4; D is uncertain. CDR1 is LGHNA, CDR2 YSLEER, per germline. The CDR3 is 13 amino acids. V lost 0 bases and J lost 8, with 7 bases in between.